There are many counts of the clone carrying this T cell receptor beta chain. What it binds is not known. The record originates from a study of T cells after yellow fever vaccination. Overall study findings and caveats: Overall, a small share of clonotypes was seen in both CD4 and CD8 compartments. Abundant clonotypes from the bulk population could contaminate FACS-sorted repertoires.

Germline loops: CDR1 DFQATT, CDR2 SNEGSKA (reference sequence). Trimming left V 6 bases short and J 7 bases short, with 17 bases between. The CDR3 length is 13 residues. One entry per CDR3 protein results from TCRdb running MiXCR on the 5' RACE reads. Counted here are 150,000 or so distinct CDR3 sequences, less than 9% occurring once; the ten biggest clones make up over 2%. The V call is TRBV20-1, the J call TRBJ2-3, with a weak D call TRBD2 (5 bases). The material was CD4+ T cells sorted from PBMCs, obtained 5 to 6 days after the first yellow fever vaccination. The TCR originated in a man aged 18 to 35 who received the YFV17D yellow fever vaccine. Here the CDR3 reads CSAPTNPLNTQYF. CDR3 nucleotide sequence: TGCAGTGCACCGACTAACCCTTTGAATACGCAGTATTTT.